The clone carrying this TCR beta chain was observed a handful of times. Using immunoSEQ multiplex PCR, the repertoire was profiled, and TCRdb retains in-frame clones only, with some absent. The sample includes hundreds of thousands of clones, approximately 91% of them seen just once. These data are taken from a study of blood T cell repertoires in COVID-19. Which cohort a participant joined came from the clinical history participants gave. Germline V CDR1 and CDR2: SGHRS, YFSETQ. The CDR3 runs 14 residues. The trim removed 1 base at V and 7 bases at J, leaving 8 bases unmatched. The sequenced material came from PBMCs or T cells enriched from blood (not recorded which). The clonotype comes from a woman aged 40-49 years who had recovered from COVID-19. This chain links TRBV5-1 with TRBJ2-7, with TRBD1 matching over 7 bases. The CDR3 here is CASSLSGQLSEQYF. The CDR3 DNA is TGCGCCAGCAGCTTGTCGGGACAGCTTTCAGAGCAGTACTTC.